The 10 T cell receptor beta chains below were found in one sample sequenced in a study of blood T cell repertoires in COVID-19. Some clones are missing from TCRdb's copy, which holds only in-frame ones; the method was immunoSEQ multiplex PCR. Among more than 110,000 clones listed, about nine tenths were seen once. Sequenced input: peripheral blood. The receptors here all came from a man in his fifties or sixties with active or convalescent COVID-19.

This clone was seen a single time. V usage is TRBV5-1 and J usage is TRBJ1-1; TRBD1 is a possible D gene (5 bases). The CDR3 has 14 residues. Germline CDR1 is SGHRS and CDR2 is YFSETQ. Trimming removed 0 bases from V and 4 bases from J, with 10 bases in between. This chain's CDR3 is CASSLAQGPTEAFF. The DNA for the CDR3 is TGCGCCAGCAGCTTGGCGCAGGGCCCCACTGAAGCTTTCTTT.

This clone occurred once. This sequence joins TRBV19 and TRBJ2-5; possible D gene TRBD1, 8 bases. CDR3 length: 14 amino acids. V was shortened by 3 bases and J by 5 bases, with 13 bases between the two germline ends. The germline V gene has CDR1 LNHDA and CDR2 SQIVND (reference sequence). The DNA of the CDR3 is TGTGCCAGTAGTATGACAGGGGAGGGGGAGACCCAGTACTTC. Its translation is CASSMTGEGETQYF. Using reference TRBV19 and TRBJ2-5 for the parts outside the CDR3, the full variable domain is DGGITQSPKYLFRKEGQNVTLSCEQNLNHDAMYWYRQDPGQGLRLIYYSQIVNDFQKGDIAEGYSVSREKKESFPLTVTSAQKNPTAFYLCASSMTGEGETQYFGPGTRLLVL.

The chain carries TRBV29-1 and TRBJ2-1; 8 positions match TRBD1. Trimming took 8 bases from V and 6 from J; bases not matched to a gene: 9. Germline CDR1 reads SQVTM; CDR2 reads ANQGSEA. This CDR3 spans 13 amino acids. The CDR3 DNA reads TGCAGCTCTTGGACAGGGTCGGGCAATGAGCAGTTCTTC. This translates into CSSWTGSGNEQFF.

The V and J genes are TRBV28 and TRBJ1-3; 7 bases match TRBD1. After removal of 6 bases from V and 0 bases from J, the junction contained 5 bases not matched to a gene. The CDR3 contains 15 residues. CDR1 is MDHEN and CDR2 is SYDVKM in the germline V gene. The CDR3 DNA reads TGTGCCAGCAGGCCACAGGGGAACTCTGGAAACACCATATATTTT. Protein: CASRPQGNSGNTIYF.

The chain has TRBV6-5 and TRBJ1-4, with D hard to call. The germline V gene has CDR1 MNHEY and CDR2 SVGAGI. Trimming left V 2 bases short and J 8 bases short, with 9 bases between. The CDR3 loop spans 13 amino acids. The CDR3 sequence: CASSYGSWEKLFF. The CDR3 DNA sequence: TGTGCCAGCAGTTACGGTAGTTGGGAAAAACTGTTTTTT.

V and J are TRBV2 and TRBJ2-3; 11 nucleotides line up with TRBD2. This CDR3 has 14 residues. Germline lookup yields CDR1 SNHLY and CDR2 FYNNEI. Germline trimming cut 8 bases from V and 1 base from J; bases unmatched to any gene: 2. The CDR3 here is CASGGLAGTDTQYF. CDR3 nucleotide sequence: TGTGCCAGCGGGGGACTAGCGGGCACAGATACGCAGTATTTT.

This chain joins TRBV18 and TRBJ2-5; no firm D call. Germline V lookup: CDR1 KGHSH, CDR2 LQKENI. The V end was cut by 3 bases, the J end by 5 bases, with 7 bases between. There are 12 residues in the CDR3. Here the CDR3 reads CASSPLGETQYF. CDR3 nucleotide sequence: TGTGCCAGCTCACCCCTCGGGGAGACCCAGTACTTC.

The DNA for the CDR3 is TGCGCCAGCAGCCCGGGACTAGCGGGATTTGGGGCTAATGAGCAGTTCTTC. Translation gives CASSPGLAGFGANEQFF. The chain has TRBV5-1 and TRBJ2-1; 13 bases fit TRBD2. V lost 4 bases, J lost 7 bases, and 11 bases stayed unmatched. This CDR3 is built from 17 residues. Germline lookup yields CDR1 SGHRS and CDR2 YFSETQ.

CDR3 sequence (DNA): TGTGCCAGCAGCTTAGCAATAGTCGCAACTAATGAAAAACTGTTTTTT. Translated, it gives CASSLAIVATNEKLFF. V is TRBV7-9 and J is TRBJ1-4; D remains ambiguous. This CDR3 is built from 16 residues. V gave up 0 bases and J gave up 0 bases, with 8 bases separating them. The germline CDR1 and CDR2 sequences are SEHNR and FQNEAQ (reference sequence).

This clone occurred a few times. The chain has TRBV9 and TRBJ1-6; a weak D match, TRBD1 (6 bases). Between the trimmed V and J ends, which lost 3 bases and 0 bases, there was a span of 13 bases. Germline-derived CDR1 and CDR2 are SGDLS and YYNGEE. The CDR3 has 17 residues. In nucleotides, the CDR3 is TGTGCCAGCAGCGCGGGACACACCCTCTCCTATAATTCACCCCTCCACTTT. Amino acid sequence: CASSAGHTLSYNSPLHF.